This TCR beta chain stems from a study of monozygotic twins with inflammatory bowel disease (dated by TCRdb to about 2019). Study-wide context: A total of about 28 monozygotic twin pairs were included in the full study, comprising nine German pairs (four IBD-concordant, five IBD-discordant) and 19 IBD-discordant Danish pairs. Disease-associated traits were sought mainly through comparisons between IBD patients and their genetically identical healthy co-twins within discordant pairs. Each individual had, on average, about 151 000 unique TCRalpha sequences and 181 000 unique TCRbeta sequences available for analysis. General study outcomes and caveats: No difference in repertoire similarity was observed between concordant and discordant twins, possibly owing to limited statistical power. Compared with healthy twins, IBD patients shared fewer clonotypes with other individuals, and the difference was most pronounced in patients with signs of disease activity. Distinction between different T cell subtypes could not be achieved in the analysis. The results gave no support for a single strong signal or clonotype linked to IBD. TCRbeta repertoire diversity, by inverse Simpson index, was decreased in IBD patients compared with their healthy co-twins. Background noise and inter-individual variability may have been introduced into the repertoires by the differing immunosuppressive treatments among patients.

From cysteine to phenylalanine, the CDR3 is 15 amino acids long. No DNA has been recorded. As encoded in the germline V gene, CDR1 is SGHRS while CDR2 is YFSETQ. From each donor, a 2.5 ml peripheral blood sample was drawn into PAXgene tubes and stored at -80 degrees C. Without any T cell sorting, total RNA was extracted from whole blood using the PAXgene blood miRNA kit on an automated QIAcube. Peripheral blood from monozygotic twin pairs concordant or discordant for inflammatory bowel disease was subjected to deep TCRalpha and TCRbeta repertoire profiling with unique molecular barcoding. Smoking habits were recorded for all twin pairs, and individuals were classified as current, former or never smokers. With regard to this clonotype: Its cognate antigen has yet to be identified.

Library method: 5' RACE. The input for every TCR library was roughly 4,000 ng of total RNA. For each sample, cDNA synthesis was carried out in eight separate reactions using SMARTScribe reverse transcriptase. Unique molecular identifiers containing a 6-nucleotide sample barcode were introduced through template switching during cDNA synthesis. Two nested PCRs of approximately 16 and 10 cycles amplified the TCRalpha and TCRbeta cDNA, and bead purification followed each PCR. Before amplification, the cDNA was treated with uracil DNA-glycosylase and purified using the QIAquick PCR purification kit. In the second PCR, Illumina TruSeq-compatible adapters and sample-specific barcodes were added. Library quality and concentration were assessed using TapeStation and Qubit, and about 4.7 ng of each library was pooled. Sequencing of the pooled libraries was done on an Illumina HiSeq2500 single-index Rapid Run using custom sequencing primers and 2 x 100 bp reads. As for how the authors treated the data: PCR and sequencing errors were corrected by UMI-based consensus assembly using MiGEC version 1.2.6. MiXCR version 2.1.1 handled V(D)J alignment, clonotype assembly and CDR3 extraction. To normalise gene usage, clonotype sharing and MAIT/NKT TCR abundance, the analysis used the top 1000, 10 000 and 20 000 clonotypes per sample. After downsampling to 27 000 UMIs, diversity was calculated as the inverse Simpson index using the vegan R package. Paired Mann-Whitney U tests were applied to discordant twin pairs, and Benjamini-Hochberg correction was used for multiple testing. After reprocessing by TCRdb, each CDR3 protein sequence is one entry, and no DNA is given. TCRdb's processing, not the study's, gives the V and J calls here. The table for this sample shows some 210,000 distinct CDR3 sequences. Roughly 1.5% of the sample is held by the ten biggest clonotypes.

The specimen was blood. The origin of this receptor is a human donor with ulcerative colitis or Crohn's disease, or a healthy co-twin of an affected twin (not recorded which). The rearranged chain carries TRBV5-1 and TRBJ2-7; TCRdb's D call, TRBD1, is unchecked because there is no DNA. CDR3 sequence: CASSLRRSRGIEQYF. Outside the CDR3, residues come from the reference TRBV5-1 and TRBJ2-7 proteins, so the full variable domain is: KAGVTQTPRYLIKTRGQQVTLSCSPISGHRSVSWYQQTPGQGLQFLFEYFSETQRNKGNFPGRFSGRQFSNSRSEMNVSTLELGDSALYLCASSLRRSRGIEQYFGPGTRLTVT.